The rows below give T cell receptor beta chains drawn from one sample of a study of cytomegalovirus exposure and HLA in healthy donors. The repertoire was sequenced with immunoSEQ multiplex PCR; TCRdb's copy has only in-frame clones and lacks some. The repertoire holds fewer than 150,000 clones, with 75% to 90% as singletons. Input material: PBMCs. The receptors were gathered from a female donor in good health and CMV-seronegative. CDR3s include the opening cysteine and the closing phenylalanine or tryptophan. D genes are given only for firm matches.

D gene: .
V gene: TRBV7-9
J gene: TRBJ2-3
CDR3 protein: CASSLAQGGTDTQYF
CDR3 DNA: TGTGCCAGCAGCTTAGCCCAGGGTGGCACAGATACGCAGTATTTT

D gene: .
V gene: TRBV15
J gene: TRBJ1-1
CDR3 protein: CATSTRDISEAFF
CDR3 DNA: TGTGCCACCAGCACCAGGGACATTAGTGAAGCTTTCTTT

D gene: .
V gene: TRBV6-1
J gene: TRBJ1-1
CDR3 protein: CASSEVQEAEAFF
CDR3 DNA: TGTGCCAGCAGTGAAGTACAGGAAGCTGAAGCTTTCTTT

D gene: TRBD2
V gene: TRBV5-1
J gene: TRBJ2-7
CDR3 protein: CASSTKGLANEQYF
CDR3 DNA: TGCGCCAGCAGCACAAAGGGACTAGCCAACGAGCAGTACTTC

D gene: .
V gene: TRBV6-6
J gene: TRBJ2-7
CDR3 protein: CASSTDSGYEQYF
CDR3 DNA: TGTGCCAGCAGTACGGACAGCGGATACGAGCAGTACTTC

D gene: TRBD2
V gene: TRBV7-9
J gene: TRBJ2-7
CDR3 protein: CASSFPREGQYF
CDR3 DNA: TGTGCCAGCAGCTTCCCCCGGGAGGGGCAGTACTTC

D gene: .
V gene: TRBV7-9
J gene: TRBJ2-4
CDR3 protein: CASSFSGAKNIQYF
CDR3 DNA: TGTGCCAGCAGCTTTTCAGGGGCCAAAAACATTCAGTACTTC

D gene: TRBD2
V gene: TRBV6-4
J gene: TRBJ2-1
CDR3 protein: CASRFPPREACSNEQFF
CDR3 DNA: TGTGCCAGCAGATTCCCCCCGCGGGAGGCGTGCAGCAATGAGCAGTTCTTC

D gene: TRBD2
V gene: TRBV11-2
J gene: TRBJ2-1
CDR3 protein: CASSPTRGGRGEQFF
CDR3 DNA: TGTGCCAGCAGCCCGACCCGGGGCGGGAGAGGAGAGCAGTTCTTC

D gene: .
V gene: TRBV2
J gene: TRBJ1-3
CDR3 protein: CASSERSGRADAIYF
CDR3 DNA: TGTGCCAGCAGTGAAAGGTCCGGAAGAGCGGACGCCATATATTTT